The rows below give T cell receptor beta chains drawn from one sample of a study of control samples from healthy donors and cancer patients. Clones were sequenced by immunoSEQ multiplex PCR, and TCRdb holds only the in-frame ones, with some missing. The table shows roughly 130,000 clones, with about 95% occurring only once. The sample comprised blood. Receptors were obtained from a man between 25 and 39 years old in good health. CDR3s include the opening cysteine and the closing phenylalanine or tryptophan. D genes are given only for firm matches. Not all rows give a size; the values are once, few, many and, for expanded clones, a class.

size: once; length: 13; V: TRBV5-5; J: TRBJ1-5; D: .; CDR3: CASSLDSNQPQHF; DNA: TGTGCCAGCAGCTTGGATAGCAATCAGCCCCAGCATTTT
size: .; length: 14; V: TRBV5-1; J: TRBJ2-1; D: TRBD1; CDR3: CASSIRQGYNEQFF; DNA: TGCGCCAGCAGCATACGACAGGGATACAATGAGCAGTTCTTC
size: .; length: 16; V: TRBV4-2; J: TRBJ2-5; D: .; CDR3: CASSQAAEYGTETQYF; DNA: TGTGCCAGCAGCCAAGCCGCGGAATACGGAACAGAGACCCAGTACTTC
size: .; length: 14; V: TRBV5-1; J: TRBJ1-4; D: TRBD1; CDR3: CASSGPGQDEKLFF; DNA: TGCGCCAGCAGCGGACCGGGACAGGATGAAAAACTGTTTTTT
size: once; length: 12; V: TRBV7-6; J: TRBJ2-7; D: .; CDR3: CASSLEGDEQYF; DNA: TGTGCCAGCAGCTTAGAGGGCGACGAGCAGTACTTC
size: .; length: 16; V: TRBV19; J: TRBJ2-7; D: TRBD1; CDR3: CASSTAGTGGSYEQYF; DNA: TGTGCCAGTAGTACAGCCGGGACAGGGGGCTCCTACGAGCAGTACTTC
size: .; length: 14; V: TRBV28; J: TRBJ1-3; D: TRBD1; CDR3: CASSDRGSGNTIYF; DNA: TGTGCCAGCAGCGACAGGGGCTCTGGAAACACCATATATTTT
size: .; length: 15; V: TRBV7-3; J: TRBJ2-2; D: TRBD2; CDR3: CASTQRGDGGGELFF; DNA: TGTGCCAGCACCCAGCGGGGTGACGGTGGCGGGGAGCTGTTTTTT
size: .; length: 14; V: TRBV5-1; J: TRBJ2-7; D: TRBD1; CDR3: CASSPTGGGYEQYF; DNA: TGCGCCAGCAGCCCGACAGGGGGGGGCTACGAGCAGTACTTC
size: .; length: 16; V: TRBV19; J: TRBJ2-7; D: .; CDR3: CASSRAGTANSYEQYF; DNA: TGTGCCAGTAGTCGGGCTGGGACGGCCAACTCCTACGAGCAGTACTTC
size: .; length: 14; V: TRBV15; J: TRBJ1-5; D: TRBD1; CDR3: CATETGRPDQPQHF; DNA: TGTGCCACTGAGACAGGGCGCCCCGATCAGCCCCAGCATTTT
size: .; length: 12; V: TRBV12-3/TRBV12-4; J: TRBJ2-3; D: .; CDR3: CASSPGENTQYF; DNA: TGTGCCAGCAGTCCGGGTGAGAATACGCAGTATTTT
size: once; length: 13; V: TRBV19; J: TRBJ2-1; D: .; CDR3: CASSMGSYNEQFF; DNA: TGTGCCAGTAGTATGGGATCCTACAATGAGCAGTTCTTC
size: .; length: 17; V: TRBV21-1; J: TRBJ2-2; D: .; CDR3: CASSKTGRGLNTGELFF; DNA: TGTGCCAGCAGCAAAACGGGGAGGGGGCTAAACACCGGGGAGCTGTTTTTT
size: .; length: 16; V: TRBV7-2; J: TRBJ1-2; D: TRBD1; CDR3: CASSAEPQGAGYGYTF; DNA: TGTGCCAGCAGCGCAGAACCACAGGGGGCCGGATATGGCTACACCTTC
size: .; length: 15; V: TRBV5-1; J: TRBJ1-1; D: .; CDR3: CASSLFQGMNTEAFF; DNA: TGCGCCAGCAGCTTATTCCAGGGGATGAACACTGAAGCTTTCTTT
size: .; length: 15; V: TRBV3-1/TRBV3-2; J: TRBJ1-5; D: .; CDR3: CASSQDRTVNQPQHF; DNA: TGTGCCAGCAGCCAAGATCGGACAGTGAATCAGCCCCAGCATTTT
size: .; length: 14; V: TRBV7-2; J: TRBJ1-1; D: .; CDR3: CASSLGGQNTEAFF; DNA: TGTGCCAGCAGCTTAGGAGGGCAGAACACTGAAGCTTTCTTT
size: .; length: 16; V: TRBV4-1; J: TRBJ2-7; D: TRBD2; CDR3: CASSQASASGGYEQYF; DNA: TGCGCCAGCAGCCAAGCTTCGGCTAGCGGGGGCTACGAGCAGTACTTC
size: once; length: 14; V: TRBV9; J: TRBJ2-2; D: .; CDR3: CASSQLGGTGELFF; DNA: TGTGCCAGCAGTCAACTGGGGGGTACCGGGGAGCTGTTTTTT
size: .; length: 12; V: TRBV7-2; J: TRBJ2-3; D: .; CDR3: CASSLDTGTQYF; DNA: TGTGCCAGCAGCTTAGATACCGGTACGCAGTATTTT
size: .; length: 13; V: TRBV5-5; J: TRBJ2-7; D: .; CDR3: CASSLAFGLEQYF; DNA: TGTGCCAGCAGCTTGGCCTTTGGGCTCGAGCAGTACTTC
size: .; length: 13; V: TRBV24-1; J: TRBJ2-7; D: .; CDR3: CATMADSFGEQYF; DNA: TGTGCCACCATGGCGGATAGTTTTGGGGAGCAGTACTTC
size: .; length: 15; V: TRBV7-2; J: TRBJ2-1; D: .; CDR3: CATTNLEGDYNEQFF; DNA: TGTGCCACCACGAACCTAGAGGGGGATTACAATGAGCAGTTCTTC
size: .; length: 15; V: TRBV2; J: TRBJ1-2; D: .; CDR3: CASSEVSGAIYGYTF; DNA: TGTGCCAGCAGTGAAGTTTCAGGGGCGATCTATGGCTACACCTTC
size: .; length: 11; V: TRBV11-2; J: TRBJ2-7; D: .; CDR3: CASSPSDEQYF; DNA: TGTGCCAGCAGCCCCTCCGACGAGCAGTACTTC
size: .; length: 14; V: TRBV27; J: TRBJ2-2; D: .; CDR3: CASSLGALTGELFF; DNA: TGTGCCAGCAGTCTCGGAGCGCTCACCGGGGAGCTGTTTTTT
size: .; length: 13; V: TRBV18; J: TRBJ2-7; D: TRBD1; CDR3: CASSRGQGNEQYF; DNA: TGTGCCAGCTCACGTGGACAGGGGAACGAGCAGTACTTC
size: .; length: 14; V: TRBV5-4; J: TRBJ1-1; D: TRBD1; CDR3: CASSQGGMNTEAFF; DNA: TGTGCCAGCAGCCAGGGGGGCATGAACACTGAAGCTTTCTTT
size: .; length: 18; V: TRBV3-1/TRBV3-2; J: TRBJ2-5; D: TRBD2; CDR3: CTSSQDTTSGGPHETQYF; DNA: TGTACCAGCAGCCAAGATACAACTAGCGGGGGGCCCCACGAGACCCAGTACTTC
size: once; length: 15; V: TRBV9; J: TRBJ1-3; D: .; CDR3: CASSVDGYSGNTIYF; DNA: TGTGCCAGCAGCGTCGACGGGTACTCTGGAAACACCATATATTTT
size: .; length: 12; V: TRBV24-1; J: TRBJ2-5; D: .; CDR3: CATSDRRETQYF; DNA: TGTGCCACCAGTGACCGGAGGGAGACCCAGTACTTC
size: .; length: 11; V: TRBV19; J: TRBJ2-3; D: .; CDR3: CASSIGHTQYF; DNA: TGTGCCAGTAGTATCGGTCATACGCAGTATTTT
size: .; length: 15; V: TRBV25-1; J: TRBJ1-4; D: .; CDR3: CASSEKDRPNEKLFF; DNA: TGTGCCAGCAGTGAAAAAGACAGACCTAATGAAAAACTGTTTTTT
size: .; length: 14; V: TRBV29-1; J: TRBJ2-1; D: TRBD1; CDR3: CSVEGTGIYNEQFF; DNA: TGCAGCGTTGAAGGGACAGGCATTTACAATGAGCAGTTCTTC
size: .; length: 13; V: TRBV28; J: TRBJ2-1; D: .; CDR3: CASSLGVRNEQFF; DNA: TGTGCCAGCAGTTTAGGGGTCCGCAATGAGCAGTTCTTC
size: .; length: 18; V: TRBV7-2; J: TRBJ1-1; D: TRBD1; CDR3: CASSYIRDRGRGNTEAFF; DNA: TGTGCCAGCAGCTACATCCGGGACAGGGGGCGTGGGAACACTGAAGCTTTCTTT
size: .; length: 17; V: TRBV15; J: TRBJ1-2; D: .; CDR3: CATSREGRGGSYYGYTF; DNA: TGTGCCACCAGCAGAGAGGGGCGCGGGGGGTCCTACTATGGCTACACCTTC
size: once; length: 14; V: TRBV5-4; J: TRBJ1-4; D: .; CDR3: CASSLVQSGGKLFF; DNA: TGTGCCAGCAGCTTGGTTCAGTCCGGGGGAAAACTGTTTTTT
size: once; length: 14; V: TRBV30; J: TRBJ1-2; D: .; CDR3: CAWSVPGAGYGYTF; DNA: TGTGCCTGGAGTGTACCGGGAGCAGGCTATGGCTACACCTTC
size: .; length: 15; V: TRBV11-2; J: TRBJ2-7; D: TRBD1; CDR3: CASSYDRGSSYEQYF; DNA: TGTGCCAGCAGCTACGACAGGGGAAGCTCCTACGAGCAGTACTTC
size: .; length: 15; V: TRBV19; J: TRBJ1-1; D: .; CDR3: CASSIVGGGNTEAFF; DNA: TGTGCCAGTAGTATTGTGGGGGGCGGGAACACTGAAGCTTTCTTT
size: .; length: 15; V: TRBV18; J: TRBJ2-2; D: .; CDR3: CASSPQGSNTGELFF; DNA: TGTGCCAGCTCACCACAGGGATCGAACACCGGGGAGCTGTTTTTT
size: .; length: 14; V: TRBV6-1; J: TRBJ2-4; D: .; CDR3: CASSERIAKNIQYF; DNA: TGTGCCAGCAGTGAGCGGATAGCCAAAAACATTCAGTACTTC
size: .; length: 11; V: TRBV6-2/TRBV6-3; J: TRBJ2-1; D: .; CDR3: CASSSYTRQFF; DNA: TGTGCCAGCAGTTCCTATACCCGGCAGTTCTTC
size: .; length: 15; V: TRBV28; J: TRBJ2-7; D: .; CDR3: CASRHRDSRSYEQYF; DNA: TGTGCCAGCAGACACAGGGATTCTCGCTCCTACGAGCAGTACTTC
size: .; length: 15; V: TRBV4-2; J: TRBJ2-7; D: .; CDR3: CASSRHLDPANEQYF; DNA: TGTGCCAGCAGCCGGCACCTGGACCCCGCCAACGAGCAGTACTTC
size: .; length: 14; V: TRBV13; J: TRBJ1-5; D: .; CDR3: CASSLGLGDQPQHF; DNA: TGTGCCAGCAGCTTAGGACTGGGGGATCAGCCCCAGCATTTT
size: .; length: 15; V: TRBV10-3; J: TRBJ1-5; D: TRBD1; CDR3: CATLDRQGGDQPQHF; DNA: TGTGCCACCTTAGACAGACAGGGGGGTGACCAGCCCCAGCATTTT
size: once; length: 14; V: TRBV18; J: TRBJ2-1; D: .; CDR3: CASSPPTRANEQFF; DNA: TGTGCCAGCTCACCTCCCACCAGGGCCAATGAGCAGTTCTTC
size: .; length: 14; V: TRBV10-1; J: TRBJ2-7; D: .; CDR3: CASSDFGQSHEQYF; DNA: TGCGCCAGCAGTGACTTCGGACAGTCTCACGAGCAGTACTTC
size: .; length: 15; V: TRBV10-3; J: TRBJ2-3; D: TRBD2; CDR3: CAISGAGGREDTQYF; DNA: TGTGCCATCAGTGGAGCGGGGGGCCGTGAAGATACGCAGTATTTT
size: .; length: 13; V: TRBV7-2; J: TRBJ2-7; D: TRBD2; CDR3: CASSAGRAYEQYF; DNA: TGTGCCAGCAGCGCTGGGAGGGCCTACGAGCAGTACTTC
size: .; length: 21; V: TRBV23-1; J: TRBJ2-7; D: .; CDR3: CASTLGFGGQKDEWEIYEQYF; DNA: TGCGCCAGCACCCTCGGATTCGGGGGACAGAAAGATGAGTGGGAGATCTACGAGCAGTACTTC
size: once; length: 13; V: TRBV5-8; J: TRBJ2-1; D: .; CDR3: CASVLGRYNEQFF; DNA: TGTGCCAGCGTCTTGGGCAGATACAATGAGCAGTTCTTC
size: .; length: 14; V: TRBV10-3; J: TRBJ2-2; D: TRBD2; CDR3: CANSGGANTGELFF; DNA: TGTGCTAACTCCGGGGGGGCCAACACCGGGGAGCTGTTTTTT
size: .; length: 21; V: TRBV3-1/TRBV3-2; J: TRBJ1-5; D: .; CDR3: CASRPKHEGHTPGHMSQPQHF; DNA: TGTGCCAGCAGACCAAAACATGAGGGACACACCCCGGGACACATGAGTCAGCCCCAGCATTTT
size: .; length: 15; V: TRBV7-9; J: TRBJ2-7; D: TRBD2; CDR3: CASSPTGLGPYEQYF; DNA: TGTGCCAGCAGCCCAACCGGACTAGGCCCCTACGAGCAGTACTTC
size: .; length: 13; V: TRBV30; J: TRBJ1-2; D: .; CDR3: CAWSVQSEYGYTF; DNA: TGTGCCTGGAGTGTACAATCAGAATATGGCTACACCTTC